Listed below are T cell receptor beta chains from one sample, sequenced in a study of shared clonotypes between healthy human individuals. Generated by immunoSEQ multiplex PCR, the TCRdb table keeps only in-frame clones and is missing some. The repertoire holds some 580,000 clones, with roughly 98% as singletons. Sequencing was carried out using naive CD8+ T cells sorted from blood. The receptors come from a man under 40 in good health. The CDR3 runs from the conserved cysteine through the conserved F or W. The D gene is left open where the match is weak. Clone size is shown for a subset of rows, as once, few, many or a class of expanded clone.

v_gene: TRBV5-6
abundance: -
len: 12
d_gene: -
j_gene: TRBJ1-5
CDR3aa: CASSSGRQPQHF
CDR3nt: TGTGCCAGCAGCTCGGGACGTCAGCCCCAGCATTTT

v_gene: TRBV27
abundance: -
len: 14
d_gene: -
j_gene: TRBJ2-7
CDR3aa: CASSTSGFSYEQYF
CDR3nt: TGTGCCAGCAGCACCAGCGGGTTCTCCTACGAGCAGTACTTC

v_gene: TRBV27
abundance: -
len: 17
d_gene: TRBD1
j_gene: TRBJ1-1
CDR3aa: CASSLSVPTGAWTEAFF
CDR3nt: TGTGCCAGCAGTTTATCGGTCCCGACAGGGGCATGGACTGAAGCTTTCTTT

v_gene: TRBV7-8
abundance: -
len: 15
d_gene: -
j_gene: TRBJ2-1
CDR3aa: CASSFPQPRGNEQFF
CDR3nt: TGTGCCAGCAGCTTTCCACAGCCGAGAGGCAATGAGCAGTTCTTC

v_gene: TRBV7-2
abundance: -
len: 15
d_gene: -
j_gene: TRBJ2-7
CDR3aa: CASSSVADLGHEQYF
CDR3nt: TGTGCCAGCAGCTCAGTAGCGGACCTGGGTCACGAGCAGTACTTC

v_gene: TRBV7-7
abundance: -
len: 13
d_gene: -
j_gene: TRBJ2-7
CDR3aa: CASSFRLAYEQYF
CDR3nt: TGTGCTAGCAGCTTCCGGCTAGCCTACGAGCAGTACTTC

v_gene: TRBV29-1
abundance: -
len: 18
d_gene: -
j_gene: TRBJ2-1
CDR3aa: CSITSTRQSQTSYNEQFF
CDR3nt: TGCAGCATAACCTCAACTAGGCAGAGCCAGACCTCCTACAATGAGCAGTTCTTC

v_gene: TRBV29-1
abundance: -
len: 16
d_gene: TRBD1
j_gene: TRBJ2-2
CDR3aa: CSVEIRDRSHTGELFF
CDR3nt: TGCAGCGTTGAAATCCGGGACAGGTCGCACACCGGGGAGCTGTTTTTT

v_gene: TRBV10-3
abundance: -
len: 15
d_gene: -
j_gene: TRBJ2-5
CDR3aa: CAISESMDYQETQYF
CDR3nt: TGTGCCATCAGTGAGTCGATGGACTACCAAGAGACCCAGTACTTC

v_gene: TRBV9
abundance: -
len: 15
d_gene: TRBD1
j_gene: TRBJ2-7
CDR3aa: CASSAQGDGSYEQYF
CDR3nt: TGTGCCAGCAGCGCCCAGGGGGACGGATCCTACGAGCAGTACTTC

v_gene: TRBV5-4
abundance: once
len: 18
d_gene: -
j_gene: TRBJ2-1
CDR3aa: CASSRRTIGGMSYNEQFF
CDR3nt: TGTGCCAGCAGCCGTAGGACTATCGGCGGGATGTCCTACAATGAGCAGTTCTTC

v_gene: TRBV27
abundance: once
len: 17
d_gene: TRBD2
j_gene: TRBJ2-1
CDR3aa: CASSFQTGTSGLNEQFF
CDR3nt: TGTGCCAGCAGTTTCCAAACCGGGACTAGCGGCCTCAATGAGCAGTTCTTC

v_gene: TRBV27
abundance: -
len: 15
d_gene: -
j_gene: TRBJ2-7
CDR3aa: CASSFSAGTIYEQYF
CDR3nt: TGTGCCAGCAGTTTCTCAGCGGGCACCATCTACGAGCAGTACTTC

v_gene: TRBV11-2
abundance: -
len: 16
d_gene: -
j_gene: TRBJ2-3
CDR3aa: CASSLGWGANTDTQYF
CDR3nt: TGTGCCAGCAGCTTGGGGTGGGGGGCTAACACAGATACGCAGTATTTT

v_gene: TRBV5-1
abundance: -
len: 18
d_gene: TRBD1
j_gene: TRBJ1-1
CDR3aa: CASSLEYDQGEINTEAFF
CDR3nt: TGCGCCAGCAGCTTGGAATACGATCAGGGGGAAATCAACACTGAAGCTTTCTTT

v_gene: TRBV10-3
abundance: -
len: 13
d_gene: -
j_gene: TRBJ2-3
CDR3aa: CAISAQFPDTQYF
CDR3nt: TGTGCCATCAGTGCCCAGTTCCCAGATACGCAGTATTTT

v_gene: TRBV6-5
abundance: -
len: 16
d_gene: TRBD2
j_gene: TRBJ2-3
CDR3aa: CASSYGLAGSPDTQYF
CDR3nt: TGTGCCAGCAGTTACGGACTAGCGGGATCCCCAGATACGCAGTATTTT

v_gene: TRBV7-2
abundance: -
len: 13
d_gene: -
j_gene: TRBJ1-1
CDR3aa: CASSLTGITEAFF
CDR3nt: TGTGCCAGCAGCCTCACTGGGATCACTGAAGCTTTCTTT

v_gene: TRBV28
abundance: -
len: 15
d_gene: -
j_gene: TRBJ2-7
CDR3aa: CASNDRGGSSYEQYF
CDR3nt: TGTGCCAGCAACGATAGGGGAGGTAGCTCCTACGAGCAGTACTTC

v_gene: TRBV28
abundance: -
len: 12
d_gene: -
j_gene: TRBJ2-7
CDR3aa: CASSSQQYEQYF
CDR3nt: TGTGCCAGCAGTTCCCAACAATACGAGCAGTACTTC

v_gene: TRBV7-2
abundance: -
len: 13
d_gene: -
j_gene: TRBJ1-1
CDR3aa: CASSLAPVTEAFF
CDR3nt: TGTGCCAGCAGCTTAGCCCCGGTAACTGAAGCTTTCTTT

v_gene: TRBV7-9
abundance: -
len: 19
d_gene: TRBD2
j_gene: TRBJ2-1
CDR3aa: CASSSSIQREIGSYNEQFF
CDR3nt: TGTGCCAGCAGCTCTTCAATCCAGCGGGAAATCGGCTCCTACAATGAGCAGTTCTTC

v_gene: TRBV5-1
abundance: -
len: 19
d_gene: TRBD2
j_gene: TRBJ2-3
CDR3aa: CASSPGTSGLYPSTDTQYF
CDR3nt: TGCGCCAGCAGCCCTGGGACTAGCGGACTATACCCTAGCACAGATACGCAGTATTTT

v_gene: TRBV29-1
abundance: -
len: 13
d_gene: -
j_gene: TRBJ2-7
CDR3aa: CSVCRVGSYEQYF
CDR3nt: TGCAGCGTGTGCAGGGTAGGCTCCTACGAGCAGTACTTC

v_gene: TRBV18
abundance: once
len: 12
d_gene: -
j_gene: TRBJ2-7
CDR3aa: CASSPENYEQYF
CDR3nt: TGTGCCAGCTCACCAGAAAACTACGAGCAGTACTTC

v_gene: TRBV14
abundance: -
len: 15
d_gene: -
j_gene: TRBJ2-1
CDR3aa: CASSLVAGTYNEQFF
CDR3nt: TGTGCCAGCAGCCTGGTTGCGGGGACCTACAATGAGCAGTTCTTC

v_gene: TRBV11-2
abundance: -
len: 13
d_gene: -
j_gene: TRBJ2-3
CDR3aa: CANTPEGTDTQYF
CDR3nt: TGTGCCAATACGCCCGAGGGCACAGATACGCAGTATTTT

v_gene: TRBV5-1
abundance: once
len: 18
d_gene: -
j_gene: TRBJ2-3
CDR3aa: CASSAHILGGTSTDTQYF
CDR3nt: TGCGCCAGCAGCGCTCATATCCTCGGGGGGACAAGCACAGATACGCAGTATTTT

v_gene: TRBV2
abundance: -
len: 15
d_gene: TRBD1
j_gene: TRBJ2-1
CDR3aa: CASSPRQGGYNEQFF
CDR3nt: TGTGCCAGCAGTCCGCGACAGGGCGGCTACAATGAGCAGTTCTTC

v_gene: TRBV27
abundance: -
len: 13
d_gene: -
j_gene: TRBJ2-7
CDR3aa: CASTPSGSYEQYF
CDR3nt: TGTGCCAGCACCCCTTCCGGCTCCTACGAGCAGTACTTC

v_gene: TRBV29-1
abundance: -
len: 14
d_gene: TRBD2
j_gene: TRBJ2-5
CDR3aa: CSVERAGLGETQYF
CDR3nt: TGCAGCGTTGAACGAGCGGGATTGGGAGAGACCCAGTACTTC

v_gene: TRBV29-1
abundance: -
len: 16
d_gene: TRBD2
j_gene: TRBJ2-7
CDR3aa: CSVESLVAGGSYEQYF
CDR3nt: TGCAGCGTTGAATCTCTGGTAGCGGGAGGTTCTTATGAGCAGTACTTC

v_gene: TRBV5-1
abundance: -
len: 13
d_gene: TRBD1
j_gene: TRBJ2-1
CDR3aa: CASSQWTGNEQFF
CDR3nt: TGCGCCAGCAGCCAATGGACAGGGAACGAGCAGTTCTTC

v_gene: TRBV4-3
abundance: -
len: 15
d_gene: TRBD2
j_gene: TRBJ2-7
CDR3aa: CASSQDGTSGYEQYF
CDR3nt: TGCGCCAGCAGCCAAGATGGGACTAGCGGTTACGAGCAGTACTTC

v_gene: TRBV5-5
abundance: -
len: 15
d_gene: TRBD2
j_gene: TRBJ2-1
CDR3aa: CASSLAQGLAGGEFF
CDR3nt: TGTGCCAGCAGCTTGGCCCAGGGACTAGCGGGAGGGGAGTTCTTC